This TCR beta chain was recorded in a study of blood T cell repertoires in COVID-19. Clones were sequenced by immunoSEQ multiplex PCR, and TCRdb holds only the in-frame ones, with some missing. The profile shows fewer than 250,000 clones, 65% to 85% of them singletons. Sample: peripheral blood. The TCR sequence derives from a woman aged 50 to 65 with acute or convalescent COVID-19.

CDR3 region: CATLGGYSPLHF. CDR3 DNA: TGTGCCACTCTAGGGGGTTATTCACCCCTCCACTTT. V usage is TRBV28 and J usage is TRBJ1-6; a weak D match, TRBD1 (6 bases). The CDR3 runs 12 residues. V was cut by 10 bases and J by 8 bases, with 12 bases left in between. The germline CDR1 and CDR2 sequences are MDHEN and SYDVKM.